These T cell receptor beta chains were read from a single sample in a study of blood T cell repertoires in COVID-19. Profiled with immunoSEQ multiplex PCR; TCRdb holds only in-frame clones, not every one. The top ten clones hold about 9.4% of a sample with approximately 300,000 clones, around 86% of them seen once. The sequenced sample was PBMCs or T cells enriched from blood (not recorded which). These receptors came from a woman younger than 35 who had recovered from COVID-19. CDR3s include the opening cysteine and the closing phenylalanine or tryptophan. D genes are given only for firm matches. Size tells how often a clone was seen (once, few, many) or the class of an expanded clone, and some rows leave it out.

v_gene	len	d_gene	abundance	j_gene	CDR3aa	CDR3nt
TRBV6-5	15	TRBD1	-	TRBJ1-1	CASSYGGQGAGEAFF	TGTGCCAGCAGTTACGGGGGACAGGGGGCAGGTGAAGCTTTCTTT
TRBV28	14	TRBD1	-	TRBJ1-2	CASSPRDRALGYTF	TGTGCCAGCAGTCCCCGGGACAGGGCTCTTGGCTACACCTTC
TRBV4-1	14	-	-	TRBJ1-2	CASSQTTGYYGYTF	TGCGCCAGCAGCCAAACCACAGGGTACTATGGCTACACCTTC
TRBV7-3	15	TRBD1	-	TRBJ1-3	CASSPSGTAGNTIYF	TGTGCCAGCAGCCCCTCGGGGACAGCTGGAAACACCATATATTTT
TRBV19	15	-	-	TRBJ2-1	CASSMDPNGVDEQFF	TGTGCCAGTAGTATGGATCCGAACGGGGTCGATGAGCAGTTCTTC
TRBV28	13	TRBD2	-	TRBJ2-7	CASSLFSGREQYF	TGTGCCAGCAGTTTATTCTCCGGGAGGGAGCAGTACTTC
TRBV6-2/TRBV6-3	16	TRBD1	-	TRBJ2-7	CASSAPTGTGISEQYF	TGTGCCAGCAGTGCCCCTACCGGGACAGGGATCTCCGAGCAGTACTTC
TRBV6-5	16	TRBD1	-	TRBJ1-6	CASSYKGQGADSPLHF	TGTGCCAGCAGTTACAAGGGACAGGGGGCGGATTCACCCCTCCACTTT
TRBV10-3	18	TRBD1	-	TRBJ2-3	CAISERGGGLKNTDTQYF	TGTGCCATCAGTGAAAGAGGGGGCGGTTTAAAAAACACAGATACGCAGTATTTT
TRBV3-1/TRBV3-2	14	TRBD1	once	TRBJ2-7	CASSGTGVSYEQYF	TGTGCCAGCAGCGGGACAGGGGTCTCCTACGAGCAGTACTTC
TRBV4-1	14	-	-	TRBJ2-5	CASSQVNAVETQYF	TGCGCCAGCAGCCAAGTTAATGCAGTGGAGACCCAGTACTTC
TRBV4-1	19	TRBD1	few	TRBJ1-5	CASIQVGLDRSYSNQPQHF	TGCGCCAGCATCCAGGTAGGGTTGGACAGGAGCTATAGCAATCAGCCCCAGCATTTT
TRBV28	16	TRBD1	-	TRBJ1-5	CASSSWDRGVSQPQHF	TGTGCCAGCAGTTCGTGGGACAGGGGAGTGAGTCAGCCCCAGCATTTT
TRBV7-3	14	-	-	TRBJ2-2	CASSSNRDTGELFF	TGTGCCAGCAGCTCCAACAGGGACACCGGGGAGCTGTTTTTT
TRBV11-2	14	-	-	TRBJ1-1	CASSLLGLPGEAFF	TGTGCCAGCAGCTTGCTGGGACTGCCTGGCGAAGCTTTCTTT
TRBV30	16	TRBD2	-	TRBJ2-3	CAHTGQAGGPTDTQYF	TGTGCCCATACAGGTCAAGCGGGAGGGCCGACAGATACGCAGTATTTT
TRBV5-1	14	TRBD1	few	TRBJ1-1	CASSLQGSDTEAFF	TGCGCCAGCAGCCTACAGGGGTCGGACACTGAAGCTTTCTTT
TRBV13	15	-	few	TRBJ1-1	CASSLDSSVNTEAFF	TGTGCCAGCAGCTTAGATTCGTCCGTGAACACTGAAGCTTTCTTT
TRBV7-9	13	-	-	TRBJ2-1	CASSLGERGHPFF	TGTGCCAGCAGCTTAGGGGAGCGTGGCCATCCGTTCTTC
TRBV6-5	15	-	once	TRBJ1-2	CASSYLGRGSDGYTF	TGTGCCAGCAGTTATCTGGGCAGGGGATCGGATGGCTACACCTTC
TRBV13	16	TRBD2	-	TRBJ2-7	CASSDRRLAEGYEQYF	TGTGCCAGCAGCGACAGGCGACTAGCGGAGGGCTACGAGCAGTACTTC
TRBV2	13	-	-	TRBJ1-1	CASSPREDTEAFF	TGTGCCAGCAGTCCCAGGGAGGACACTGAAGCTTTCTTT
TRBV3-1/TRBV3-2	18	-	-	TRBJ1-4	CASSQMPPGGARNEKLFF	TGTGCCAGCAGCCAAATGCCACCTGGGGGGGCGAGGAATGAAAAACTGTTTTTT
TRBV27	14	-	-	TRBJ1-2	CASSSAGVGGGYTF	TGTGCCAGCAGTTCCGCAGGGGTTGGAGGTGGCTACACCTTC
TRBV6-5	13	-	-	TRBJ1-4	CASTGGTNEKLFF	TGTGCCAGCACGGGGGGAACTAATGAAAAACTGTTTTTT
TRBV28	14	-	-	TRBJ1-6	CASSLSQGGSPLHF	TGTGCCAGCAGTTTAAGCCAGGGAGGGTCACCCCTCCACTTT
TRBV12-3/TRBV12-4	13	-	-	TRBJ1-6	CASSFEENSPLHF	TGTGCCAGCAGTTTCGAGGAGAATTCACCCCTCCACTTT
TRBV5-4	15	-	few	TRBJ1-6	CASSLESGELAPLHF	TGTGCCAGCAGCTTGGAGTCAGGGGAGCTGGCACCCCTCCACTTT
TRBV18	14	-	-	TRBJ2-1	CASSPPSGNNEQFF	TGTGCCAGCTCACCACCAAGCGGTAATAATGAGCAGTTCTTC
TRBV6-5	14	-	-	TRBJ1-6	CASRGGSLDSPLHF	TGTGCCAGCAGGGGGGGTTCATTGGATTCACCCCTCCACTTT
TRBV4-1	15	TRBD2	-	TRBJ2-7	CASSGLSGRAGEQYF	TGCGCCAGCAGCGGACTTAGCGGGAGGGCCGGGGAGCAGTACTTC
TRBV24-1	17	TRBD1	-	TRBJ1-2	CATSDHQPGTGVYGYTF	TGTGCCACCAGTGACCATCAACCCGGGACAGGAGTCTATGGCTACACCTTC
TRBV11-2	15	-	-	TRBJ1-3	CASSLDHSSGNTIYF	TGTGCCAGCAGCTTAGATCACAGCTCTGGAAACACCATATATTTT
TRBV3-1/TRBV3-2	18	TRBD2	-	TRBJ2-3	CASSLSPGLAGDTDTQYF	TGTGCCAGCAGCCTCAGCCCGGGACTAGCGGGAGACACAGATACGCAGTATTTT
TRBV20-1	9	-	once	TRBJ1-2	CSLNYGYTF	TGCAGTTTAAACTATGGCTACACCTTC
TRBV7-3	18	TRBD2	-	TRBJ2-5	CASSPRTGTSGSKETQYF	TGTGCCAGCAGCCCGAGAACCGGGACTAGCGGGAGCAAAGAGACCCAGTACTTC
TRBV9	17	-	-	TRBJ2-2	CASSVEGGLTNTGELFF	TGTGCCAGCAGCGTAGAGGGGGGACTAACCAACACCGGGGAGCTGTTTTTT
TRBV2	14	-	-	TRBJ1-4	CASSKTGPGEKLFF	TGTGCCAGCAGCAAGACTGGCCCTGGGGAAAAACTGTTTTTT
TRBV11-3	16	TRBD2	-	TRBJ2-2	CASSLDASGITGELFF	TGTGCCAGCAGCTTAGATGCTAGCGGGATAACCGGGGAGCTGTTTTTT
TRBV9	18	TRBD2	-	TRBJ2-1	CASSAGLAGGVSWDEQFF	TGTGCCAGCAGCGCCGGACTAGCGGGAGGAGTGTCTTGGGATGAGCAGTTCTTC
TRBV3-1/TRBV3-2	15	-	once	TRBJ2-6	CASSQANSGANVLTF	TGTGCCAGCAGCCAGGCAAACTCTGGGGCCAACGTCCTGACTTTC
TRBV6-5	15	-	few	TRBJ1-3	CASSPSGTTGNTIYF	TGTGCCAGCAGCCCATCGGGGACAACTGGAAACACCATATATTTT